These 5 T cell receptor beta chains came from one sample sequenced in a study of post-analysis software for immune sequencing data. Overall study results and limits: TRBV5-6, TRBV5-1 and TRBV20-1 were among five TRBV segments more frequent in patients than controls.

Built from TCR beta cDNA, the libraries had unique molecular identifiers in them. TCRdb re-called the PCR reads with MiXCR, one entry per CDR3 protein. The table includes 600,000 to 750,000 distinct CDR3 sequences, 55% to 60% detected once. These receptors' antigens are unknown. The sequencing sample was made of blood. The receptors come from a girl aged 2-10 years with multiple sclerosis.

CDR3 nucleotides: TGCAGTGCTAGAGCGGGACGGTTAGCCAAAAACATTCAGTACTTC. Protein sequence: CSARAGRLAKNIQYF. V is TRBV20-1 and J is TRBJ2-4, with D tentatively TRBD1 or TRBD2 (5 bases each). Between the trimmed V and J ends, which lost 1 base and 0 bases, there was a span of 10 bases. This CDR3 spans 15 amino acids. Germline CDR1 reads DFQATT; CDR2 reads SNEGSKA (reference sequence).

The chain uses TRBV3-1 and TRBJ2-5, with a tentative D call TRBD1 (6 bases). Germline values: CDR1 LGHDT, CDR2 YNNKEL (reference sequence). The CDR3 is 17 residues long. Trimming cost V 0 bases and J 1 base, with 15 bases left between them. The CDR3 here is CASSQDRAGAVQETQYF. The CDR3 region has the DNA TGTGCCAGCAGCCAAGATCGGGCAGGGGCGGTCCAAGAGACCCAGTACTTC.

This clonotype came up a few times. The chain combines TRBV20-1 with TRBJ2-1; D may be TRBD1 (6 bases). The CDR3 is made up of 14 amino acids. Between the trimmed V and J ends, which lost 5 bases and 4 bases, there was a span of 15 bases. The V gene's germline CDR1 is DFQATT and CDR2 SNEGSKA (reference sequence). The chain's CDR3 is CSAFTGLPYNEQFF. Written as DNA, the CDR3 is TGCAGTGCTTTTACAGGGCTACCATACAATGAGCAGTTCTTC.

The chain couples TRBV2 to TRBJ2-1; the D gene is possibly TRBD2 (6 bases). The germline V gene encodes CDR1 SNHLY and CDR2 FYNNEI. The CDR3 runs 12 residues. Trimming stripped 8 bases from V and 5 bases from J, with 10 bases between. CDR3 sequence reads: CASRDWNNEQFF. The CDR3 DNA follows: TGTGCCAGCCGGGACTGGAACAATGAGCAGTTCTTC.

The chain employs TRBV9 and TRBJ1-2, with TRBD1 as a possible D gene (6 bases). Germline V gene data show CDR1 as SGDLS and CDR2 as YYNGEE. The V gene lost 4 bases and the J gene lost 6 bases, with 13 bases spanning the gap. This CDR3 region has 13 residues. The CDR3 region is CASSPQGLDGYTF. As DNA, the CDR3 is TGTGCCAGCAGCCCCCAGGGGCTGGATGGCTACACCTTC.